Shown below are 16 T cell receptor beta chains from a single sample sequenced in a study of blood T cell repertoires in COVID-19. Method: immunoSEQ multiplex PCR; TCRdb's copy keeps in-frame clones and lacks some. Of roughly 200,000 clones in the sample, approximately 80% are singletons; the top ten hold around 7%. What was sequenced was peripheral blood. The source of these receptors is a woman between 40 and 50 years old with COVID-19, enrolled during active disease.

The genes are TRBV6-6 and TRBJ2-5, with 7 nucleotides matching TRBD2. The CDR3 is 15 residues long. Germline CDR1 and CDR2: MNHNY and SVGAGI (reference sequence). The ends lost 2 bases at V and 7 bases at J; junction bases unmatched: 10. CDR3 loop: CASSYDSGSSRTQYF. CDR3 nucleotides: TGTGCCAGCAGTTACGATAGCGGGTCCTCGCGGACCCAGTACTTC.

The CDR3 here is CATSAGRGPDTQYF. The CDR3 DNA sequence: TGTGCCACCAGTGCGGGCAGGGGTCCAGATACGCAGTATTTT. The gene calls are TRBV24-1 and TRBJ2-3; tentatively, D is TRBD1 (6 bases). Germline V gene data show CDR1 as KGHDR and CDR2 as SFDVKD. The CDR3 totals 14 residues. The V and J ends lost 5 bases and 4 bases respectively, with 12 bases between them.

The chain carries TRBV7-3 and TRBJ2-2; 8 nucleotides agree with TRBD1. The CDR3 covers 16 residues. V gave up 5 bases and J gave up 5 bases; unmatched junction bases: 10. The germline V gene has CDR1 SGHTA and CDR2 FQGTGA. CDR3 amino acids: CASSPSRDRFTGELFF. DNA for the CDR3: TGTGCCAGCAGCCCATCGAGGGACAGGTTTACCGGGGAGCTGTTTTTT.

CDR3 nucleotides: TGTGCCATCAGTGGGTGGAGTGGGTCCTACGAGCAGTACTTC. It is translated as CAISGWSGSYEQYF. The V gene is TRBV10-3, the J gene TRBJ2-7; D gene uncertain. In germline, CDR1 is ENHRY, CDR2 SYGVKD. This CDR3 contains 14 residues. V lost 4 bases, J lost 1 base, and 11 bases lay in between.

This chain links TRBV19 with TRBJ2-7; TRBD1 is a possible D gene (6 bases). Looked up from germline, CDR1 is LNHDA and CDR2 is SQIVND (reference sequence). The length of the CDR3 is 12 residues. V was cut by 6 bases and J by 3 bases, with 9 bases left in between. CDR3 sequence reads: CASRRDNYEQYF. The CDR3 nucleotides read TGTGCCAGTAGAAGGGACAACTACGAGCAGTACTTC.

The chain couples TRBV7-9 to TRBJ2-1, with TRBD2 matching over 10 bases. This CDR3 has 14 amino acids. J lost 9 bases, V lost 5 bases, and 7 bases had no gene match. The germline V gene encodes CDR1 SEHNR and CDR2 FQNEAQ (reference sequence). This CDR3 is CASSPAGGPVEQFF. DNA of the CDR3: TGTGCCAGCAGCCCAGCGGGGGGGCCGGTTGAGCAGTTCTTC.

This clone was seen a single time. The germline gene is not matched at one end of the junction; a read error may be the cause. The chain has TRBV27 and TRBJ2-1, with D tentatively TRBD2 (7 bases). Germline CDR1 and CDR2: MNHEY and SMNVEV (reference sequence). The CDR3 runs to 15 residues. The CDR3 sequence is CATSGGASSYNEQFF. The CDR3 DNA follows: TGTGCCACCAGTGGGGGGGCCAGCTCCTACAATGAGCAGTTCTTC.

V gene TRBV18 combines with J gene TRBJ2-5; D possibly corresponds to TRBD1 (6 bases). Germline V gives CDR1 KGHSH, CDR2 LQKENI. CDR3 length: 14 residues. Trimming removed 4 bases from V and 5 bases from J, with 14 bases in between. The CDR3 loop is CASSHGDIFETQYF. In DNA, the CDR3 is TGTGCCAGCTCACACGGGGACATTTTCGAGACCCAGTACTTC. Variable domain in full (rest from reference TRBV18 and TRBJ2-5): NAGVMQNPRHLVRRRGQEARLRCSPMKGHSHVYWYRQLPEEGLKFMVYLQKENIIDESGMPKERFSAEFPKEGPSILRIQQVVRGDSAAYFCASSHGDIFETQYFGPGTRLLVL.

CDR3 coding DNA: TGCGCCAGTCGGCCCGGGGGCCAGGGGGGAACTGAAGCTTTCTTT. It encodes CASRPGGQGGTEAFF. The chain combines TRBV10-1 with TRBJ1-1, with 7 bases that match TRBD1. The J segment lost 5 bases and the V segment lost 9 bases, leaving 15 bases of the junction unmatched. The germline gives CDR1 WNHNN, CDR2 SYGVQD (reference sequence). The CDR3 loop spans 15 amino acids.

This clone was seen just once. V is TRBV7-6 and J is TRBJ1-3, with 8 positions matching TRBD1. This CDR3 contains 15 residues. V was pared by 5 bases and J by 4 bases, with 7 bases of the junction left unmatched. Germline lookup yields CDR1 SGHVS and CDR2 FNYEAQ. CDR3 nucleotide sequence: TGTGCCAGCAGCCCACGACAGGGGCGCGGAAACACCATATATTTT. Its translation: CASSPRQGRGNTIYF.

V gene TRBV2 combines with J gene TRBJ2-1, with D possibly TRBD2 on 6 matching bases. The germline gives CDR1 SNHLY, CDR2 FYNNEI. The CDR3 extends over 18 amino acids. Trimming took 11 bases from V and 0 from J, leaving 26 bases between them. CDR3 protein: CADRRGRRVVSSYNEQFF. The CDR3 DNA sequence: TGTGCCGATAGAAGAGGGCGGAGGGTGGTGAGCTCCTACAATGAGCAGTTCTTC.

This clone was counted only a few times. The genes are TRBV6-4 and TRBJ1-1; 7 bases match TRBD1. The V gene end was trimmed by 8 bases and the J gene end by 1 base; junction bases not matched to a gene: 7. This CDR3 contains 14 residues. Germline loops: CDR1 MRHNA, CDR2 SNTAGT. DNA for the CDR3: TGTGCCAGCGGTCCCGGACAGGAGAACACTGAAGCTTTCTTT. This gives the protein CASGPGQENTEAFF.

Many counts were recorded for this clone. CDR3 sequence: CATSPRDRSNSPLHF. DNA of the CDR3: TGTGCCACCTCTCCCCGGGACAGGAGTAATTCACCCCTCCACTTT. The chain carries TRBV6-5 and TRBJ1-6; 8 bases are a match to TRBD1. Germline V gene lookup returns CDR1 MNHEY and CDR2 SVGAGI. V shed 10 bases, J shed 6 bases, and the junction held 11 bases outside the gene matches. The CDR3 is made up of 15 amino acids.

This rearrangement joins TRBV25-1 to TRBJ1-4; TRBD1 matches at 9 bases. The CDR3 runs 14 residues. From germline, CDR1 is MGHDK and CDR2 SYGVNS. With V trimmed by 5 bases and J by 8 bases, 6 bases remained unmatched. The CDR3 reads CASSSGTGREKLFF. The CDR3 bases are TGTGCCAGCAGTTCCGGGACAGGGCGGGAAAAACTGTTTTTT.

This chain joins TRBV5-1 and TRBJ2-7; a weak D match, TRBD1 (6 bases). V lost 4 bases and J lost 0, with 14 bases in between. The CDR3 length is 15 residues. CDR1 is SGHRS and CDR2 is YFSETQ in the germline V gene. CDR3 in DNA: TGCGCCAGCAGCCCTGGGGGCGGCAGCTCCTACGAGCAGTACTTC. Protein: CASSPGGGSSYEQYF. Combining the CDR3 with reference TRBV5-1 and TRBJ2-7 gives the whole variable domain KAGVTQTPRYLIKTRGQQVTLSCSPISGHRSVSWYQQTPGQGLQFLFEYFSETQRNKGNFPGRFSGRQFSNSRSEMNVSTLELGDSALYLCASSPGGGSSYEQYFGPGTRLTVT.

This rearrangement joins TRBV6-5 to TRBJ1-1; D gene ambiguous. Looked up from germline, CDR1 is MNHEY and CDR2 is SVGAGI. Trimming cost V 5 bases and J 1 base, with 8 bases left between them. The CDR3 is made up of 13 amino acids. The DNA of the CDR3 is TGTGCCAGCAGTCCAAACACGAACACTGAAGCTTTCTTT. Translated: CASSPNTNTEAFF.